What follows are 14 T cell receptor beta chains derived from one specimen sequenced in a study of cytomegalovirus exposure and HLA in healthy donors. PCR amplification relied on 60 Vbeta primers (plus 13 Jbeta primers). Libraries were prepared by immunoSEQ multiplex PCR; TCRdb keeps only in-frame clonotypes and omits some of them. The data show about 50,000 clones, roughly 81% seen once. The sequenced sample was PBMCs. The receptors come from a woman aged 40 to 50 in good health and CMV-seropositive.

V is TRBV28 and J is TRBJ2-7; D ambiguous. Germline CDR1 and CDR2: MDHEN and SYDVKM. The CDR3 length is 14 residues. The V gene lost 3 bases and the J gene lost 2 bases, with 11 bases spanning the gap. The CDR3 is CASSFSRRAYEQYF. The DNA of the CDR3 is TGTGCCAGCAGTTTCTCCAGGCGCGCCTACGAGCAGTACTTC.

The V and J genes are TRBV6-1 and TRBJ1-1; tentative D call: TRBD1 (5 bases). Germline V gives CDR1 MNHNS, CDR2 SASEGT. The V end lost 6 bases, the J end lost 0 bases, and 11 bases lay between the germline ends. The CDR3 has 14 residues. The CDR3 is CASRETDVNTEAFF. DNA for the CDR3: TGTGCCAGCAGGGAGACAGATGTGAACACTGAAGCTTTCTTT.

This sequence joins TRBV6-5 and TRBJ1-2, with D uncertain. With 6 bases removed from V and 2 bases from J, the gap between germline ends came to 13 bases. CDR1 and CDR2 (germline): MNHEY, SVGAGI. The CDR3 has 14 amino acids. CDR3 nucleotide sequence: TGTGCCAGCAGCTCGCGGGGAAGGAACTATGGCTACACCTTC. Translating gives CASSSRGRNYGYTF.

V and J are TRBV6-5 and TRBJ2-7; maybe TRBD1 (6 bases). The CDR3 runs 13 residues. V was pared by 8 bases and J by 6 bases, with 17 bases between. Germline V gene sequence: CDR1 MNHEY, CDR2 SVGAGI. The CDR3 sequence is CASRLGAAGEQYF. The CDR3 nucleotides read TGTGCCAGCCGCTTGGGGGCCGCAGGCGAGCAGTACTTC.

This clone was seen once. The chain has TRBV7-2 and TRBJ2-1, with 10 bases fitting TRBD2. The germline V gene encodes CDR1 SGHTA and CDR2 FQGNSA. With 2 bases clipped from V and 9 bases from J, the junction kept 13 bases outside the gene matches. This CDR3 is built from 17 residues. CDR3: CASSLRTPAGGQGEQFF. CDR3 nucleotide sequence: TGTGCCAGCAGCTTAAGAACCCCAGCGGGGGGGCAGGGTGAGCAGTTCTTC.

This clone came up a few times. The chain employs TRBV4-3 and TRBJ2-7; a weak D match, TRBD1 (6 bases). The ends were cut back, 1 base at V and 0 bases at J, with 10 bases in the middle. Germline CDR1 LGHNA, CDR2 YSLEER. This CDR3 is built from 15 residues. CDR3 sequence: CASSQGTELSYEQYF. CDR3 nucleotides: TGCGCCAGCAGCCAAGGGACAGAGCTCTCCTACGAGCAGTACTTC.

The rearrangement uses TRBV28 and TRBJ2-6; D is uncertain. The germline V gene has CDR1 MDHEN and CDR2 SYDVKM. V lost 8 bases and J lost 2, with 13 bases in between. This CDR3 has 15 residues. CDR3 DNA: TGTGCCAGCGGCTTCCTTGAGGCTGGGGCCAACGTCCTGACTTTC. It encodes CASGFLEAGANVLTF.

The chain joins TRBV28 to TRBJ1-2; D might be TRBD1 (5 bases). The V gene's germline CDR1 is MDHEN and CDR2 SYDVKM. The CDR3 runs 15 residues. The V and J ends lost 2 bases and 6 bases respectively, with 16 bases between them. This chain's CDR3 is CASSLNRGYGDGYTF. The CDR3 nucleotides read TGTGCCAGCAGTTTAAACCGGGGGTATGGGGATGGCTACACCTTC.

The rearrangement joins TRBV2 to TRBJ1-1; a possible D gene is TRBD1 (5 bases). This CDR3 has 14 residues. CDR1 and CDR2 from the germline V gene are SNHLY and FYNNEI. Trimming cost V 7 bases and J 0 bases, with 12 bases left between them. CDR3 loop: CASKLGALNTEAFF. In DNA form, the CDR3 reads TGTGCCAGCAAATTAGGGGCTCTGAACACTGAAGCTTTCTTT.

The gene calls are TRBV16 and TRBJ1-6; the D gene is possibly TRBD1 (6 bases). In germline, CDR1 is KGHSY, CDR2 FQNENV. Trimming pared 4 bases from V and 7 bases from J, leaving 11 bases between. CDR3 length: 14 residues. For the CDR3, the DNA is TGTGCCAGCAGCCTAAGGGACACAAATTCACCCCTCCACTTT. Protein sequence: CASSLRDTNSPLHF.

The J gene is TRBJ2-7, the V gene TRBV7-6; the match to TRBD1 covers 7 bases. From germline, CDR1 is SGHVS and CDR2 FNYEAQ. Trimming removed 0 bases from V and 5 bases from J; junction bases left unmatched: 4. The CDR3 totals 14 residues. CDR3 DNA: TGTGCCAGCAGCTTAGCGACAGGGACACACGAGCAGTACTTC. This codes for CASSLATGTHEQYF.

This chain joins TRBV6-5 and TRBJ1-6; TRBD1 might be the D (6 bases). From germline, CDR1 is MNHEY and CDR2 SVGAGI. The CDR3 extends over 15 amino acids. Trimming stripped 6 bases from V and 6 bases from J, with 15 bases between. CDR3 protein: CASSSRRGFNSPLHF. CDR3 nucleotides: TGTGCCAGCAGCTCCCGTAGGGGGTTTAATTCACCCCTCCACTTT.

The rearrangement uses TRBV10-3 and TRBJ2-2, with 12 nucleotides matching TRBD1. Trimming cost V 10 bases and J 6 bases; bases outside gene matches: 9. This CDR3 has 15 residues. The germline V gene has CDR1 ENHRY and CDR2 SYGVKD. Here the CDR3 reads CATGPGQGASGELFF. Here the CDR3 DNA reads TGTGCCACCGGACCGGGACAGGGGGCTTCCGGGGAGCTGTTTTTT.

V and J are TRBV6-5 and TRBJ1-2; a weak D match, TRBD1 (6 bases). V shed 0 bases and J shed 2 bases, with 10 bases lying between them. Germline CDR1 is MNHEY and CDR2 is SVGAGI. The CDR3 sequence is 15 residues long. The chain's CDR3 is CASSYSGGLNYGYTF. The CDR3 DNA reads TGTGCCAGCAGTTACTCCGGGGGGCTCAACTATGGCTACACCTTC.